This T cell receptor beta chain appears in the sequencing data of a study of Ad26.COV2.S vaccination and SARS-CoV-2 variants. Study-wide findings and caveats: Spike-specific TCR breadth in vaccine recipients exceeded that seen in placebo recipients. TCR breadth and depth estimates may have understated total T cell responses.

The table came from immunoSEQ multiplex PCR; TCRdb's copy has only in-frame clones and leaves some out. This repertoire shows 300,000 to 450,000 clones, 92% found once; its top ten account for 3.9%. Comments on this clone: Its antigen is unidentified.

This CDR3 has 15 amino acids. Trimming cost V 5 bases and J 3 bases, with 16 bases left between them. Looked up from germline, CDR1 is KGHSH and CDR2 is LQKENI. The sequences come from peripheral blood, collected after recovery from COVID-19. The TCR sequence derives from a human donor who had recovered from COVID-19. The chain recombines TRBV18 with TRBJ2-5; a weak D match, TRBD2 (6 bases). The CDR3 region is CASSKASEFKETQYF. The DNA of the CDR3 is TGTGCCAGCTCAAAGGCTAGCGAGTTTAAAGAGACCCAGTACTTC.